The 14 T cell receptor beta chains listed next were all sequenced from one sample in a study of cytomegalovirus exposure and HLA in healthy donors. Vbeta (60) and Jbeta (13) primers were used in the PCR. This table comes from immunoSEQ multiplex PCR, and its TCRdb copy is limited to in-frame clones, with some not included. The sample includes 130,000 to 150,000 clones, about three quarters of them seen just once. Sequenced sample: PBMCs. The receptor set was obtained from a middle-aged man in good health and CMV-seropositive.

In its sample, this clone was seen a few times. The CDR3 DNA follows: TGTGCCAGCAGCCAATCGACAGGAGACTATGGCTACACCTTC. Translating it yields CASSQSTGDYGYTF. The chain joins TRBV4-2 to TRBJ1-2, with D perhaps TRBD1 (6 bases). This CDR3 comprises 14 residues. CDR1 and CDR2 from the germline V gene are LGHNA and YNFKEQ. The V and J ends lost 2 bases and 3 bases respectively, with 10 bases between them.

This clone has a handful of counts. This sequence joins TRBV21-1 and TRBJ1-2; whether TRBD1, the table's D call, matches the DNA was not checked. TRBV21-1 is an annotated pseudogene. This CDR3 contains 17 residues. The chain's CDR3 is CASSKLAGVCQNYGYTF. CDR3 DNA: TGTGCCAGCAGCAAACTCGCAGGGGTTTGTCAAAACTATGGCTACACCTTC.

This clone has just a few counts. Here the CDR3 DNA reads TGTGCCAGCAGTGAGTTTATAGTTTTCGGGGGCAATCAGCCCCAGCATTTT. Protein: CASSEFIVFGGNQPQHF. The chain joins TRBV6-1 to TRBJ1-5; no reliable D call. Trimming shortened V by 3 bases and J by 2 bases, and 17 bases separated the two germline ends. This CDR3 spans 17 amino acids. In germline, CDR1 is MNHNS, CDR2 SASEGT.

V gene TRBV18 combines with J gene TRBJ1-4; perhaps TRBD1 as D (5 bases). Germline values: CDR1 KGHSH, CDR2 LQKENI. Trimming took 3 bases from V and 8 from J, leaving 16 bases between them. The length of the CDR3 is 15 residues. The CDR3 bases are TGTGCCAGCTCACCGCAATCAGGGTTTGGGGAAAAACTGTTTTTT. Amino acids: CASSPQSGFGEKLFF.

The V and J genes are TRBV27 and TRBJ1-5; 9 bases are a match to TRBD1. Germline V CDR1 and CDR2: MNHEY, SMNVEV (reference sequence). V shed 6 bases, J shed 1 base, and the junction held 4 bases outside the gene matches. The CDR3 extends over 15 amino acids. DNA for the CDR3: TGTGCCAGCAGGGACAGGGGATGGAGCAATCAGCCCCAGCATTTT. This translates into CASRDRGWSNQPQHF.

The table lists this clone with a few counts. The chain recombines TRBV6-6 with TRBJ2-7; D is unclear. V lost 8 bases to trimming and J lost 3 bases, with 14 bases between them. The CDR3 is 13 residues long. Per germline, CDR1 MNHNY and CDR2 SVGAGI (reference sequence). This chain's CDR3 is CASRRDTYYEQYF. The CDR3 DNA sequence: TGTGCCAGCCGGAGAGATACTTACTACGAGCAGTACTTC.

The chain is built from TRBV6-1 and TRBJ1-1, with a possible D match to TRBD1 (6 bases). Trimming shortened V by 0 bases and J by 8 bases, and 19 bases separated the two germline ends. Germline CDR1 reads MNHNS; CDR2 reads SASEGT. The length of the CDR3 is 16 residues. In DNA form, the CDR3 reads TGTGCCAGCAGTGAAGCGAGGGGACCACAGGGCCCCGAAGCTTTCTTT. This gives the protein CASSEARGPQGPEAFF.

The rearrangement joins TRBV4-2 to TRBJ2-5, with 8 bases fitting TRBD2. The DNA end lines up better with TRBJ2-7; the J call may be wrong. CDR1 and CDR2 from the germline V gene are LGHNA and YNFKEQ. The CDR3 has 15 residues. CDR3 region: CASSQDTSGSYEQYF. The CDR3 DNA reads as TGTGCCAGCAGCCAAGATACTAGCGGTTCCTACGAGCAGTACTTC.

This clone occurred a few times. V and J are TRBV6-6 and TRBJ1-1; TRBD1 might be the D (5 bases). The CDR3 is 14 residues long. Between the trimmed V and J ends, which lost 4 bases and 4 bases, there was a span of 13 bases. CDR1 MNHNY and CDR2 SVGAGI come from the germline V gene (reference sequence). The CDR3 DNA reads as TGTGCCAGCAGTTTCGCGGGGCAGGGCACTGAAGCTTTCTTT. Translating gives CASSFAGQGTEAFF.

This clone appeared once. The chain carries TRBV28 and TRBJ1-5; 9 bases are shared with TRBD1. The germline V gene has CDR1 MDHEN and CDR2 SYDVKM. The CDR3 length is 15 residues. With 6 bases clipped from V and 1 base from J, the junction kept 4 bases outside the gene matches. This CDR3 reads CASRLQGASNQPQHF. The CDR3 coding sequence is TGTGCCAGCAGATTACAGGGGGCCAGCAATCAGCCCCAGCATTTT.

J is TRBJ1-6 and V is TRBV5-1, with 8 bases matching TRBD1. This CDR3 has 15 residues. Losses at the gene ends were 3 bases for V and 8 bases for J; bases not matched to a gene: 7. Germline CDR1 and CDR2: SGHRS and YFSETQ. The CDR3 here is CASSYGQGRDSPLHF. DNA for the CDR3: TGCGCCAGCAGCTACGGACAGGGTCGCGATTCACCCCTCCACTTT. The whole variable domain, filled in from reference TRBV5-1 and TRBJ1-6, reads KAGVTQTPRYLIKTRGQQVTLSCSPISGHRSVSWYQQTPGQGLQFLFEYFSETQRNKGNFPGRFSGRQFSNSRSEMNVSTLELGDSALYLCASSYGQGRDSPLHFGNGTRLTVT.

The chain uses TRBV10-3 and TRBJ1-6, with D perhaps TRBD1 (5 bases). Germline assignment: CDR1 ENHRY and CDR2 SYGVKD. V shed 2 bases and J shed 14 bases, with 19 bases lying between them. The CDR3 length is 15 residues. The DNA for the CDR3 is TGTGCCATCAGTGAGAGGGTGTCGGGGGTCGGATCCCTCCACTTT. It codes for CAISERVSGVGSLHF.

This clone was recorded once. Germline is not matched at one junction end, which may reflect a read error. V usage is TRBV7-9 and J usage is TRBJ2-7; D remains unclear. The CDR3 consists of 13 residues. The germline V gene encodes CDR1 SEHNR and CDR2 FQNEAQ (reference sequence). The CDR3 DNA is TGTTCCAGCAGCCCTGACACAACTTCGGAGCAGTACTTC. This codes for CSSSPDTTSEQYF.

The chain combines TRBV30 with TRBJ2-3; tentatively, D is TRBD2 (6 bases). The germline CDR1 and CDR2 sequences are GTSNPN and SVGIG (reference sequence). CDR3 length: 14 residues. Trimming shortened V by 5 bases and J by 0 bases, and 12 bases separated the two germline ends. The CDR3 DNA reads TGTGCCTGGCGCCTAGCGACTAGCACAGATACGCAGTATTTT. Amino acid sequence: CAWRLATSTDTQYF.